These 8 T cell receptor beta chains originate from one sample sequenced in a study of blood T cell repertoires in COVID-19. Produced via immunoSEQ multiplex PCR; TCRdb's table is partial and in-frame only. The sample yields approximately 120,000 clones, 84% seen once. The specimen sequenced was peripheral blood. These receptors originate from a woman in her fifties or sixties with acute or convalescent COVID-19.

The chain employs TRBV6-5 and TRBJ1-5; TRBD1 matches at 10 bases. The CDR3 length is 14 residues. Unmatched junction bases numbered 6, after V lost 7 bases and J lost 6 bases. Germline CDR1 is MNHEY and CDR2 is SVGAGI. CDR3: CASTGTGDRQPQHF. In nucleotides, the CDR3 is TGTGCCAGCACCGGGACAGGGGATCGTCAGCCCCAGCATTTT.

The V gene is TRBV28, the J gene TRBJ1-2, with TRBD1 matching over 7 bases. Germline loops: CDR1 MDHEN, CDR2 SYDVKM. This CDR3 contains 14 residues. Trimming took 6 bases from V and 5 from J; bases not matched to a gene: 9. This CDR3 reads CASRSPDREYGYTF. The CDR3 nucleotides are TGTGCCAGCAGATCACCAGACAGGGAGTATGGCTACACCTTC.

The rearrangement uses TRBV14 and TRBJ1-2, with no clear D. From germline, CDR1 is SGHDN and CDR2 FVKESK. V shed 0 bases and J shed 7 bases, with 9 bases lying between them. CDR3 length: 13 residues. CDR3 in DNA: TGTGCCAGCAGCCAAGATCGCGATGTTGGCTACACCTTC. This translates into CASSQDRDVGYTF.

This chain links TRBV6-6 with TRBJ1-2, with a tentative D call TRBD1 (6 bases). The CDR3 totals 13 residues. CDR1 is MNHNY and CDR2 is SVGAGI in the germline V gene (reference sequence). Trimming pared 0 bases from V and 6 bases from J, leaving 8 bases between. Here the CDR3 DNA reads TGTGCCAGCAGTTACTCGAGGACAGATGGCTACACCTTC. Residues: CASSYSRTDGYTF.

This rearrangement joins TRBV30 to TRBJ2-7; D possibly corresponds to TRBD1 (5 bases). The CDR3 has 12 amino acids. The V end was cut by 2 bases, the J end by 5 bases, with 10 bases between. The V gene's germline CDR1 is GTSNPN and CDR2 SVGIG (reference sequence). DNA of the CDR3: TGTGCCTGGAGTACCTGGACAAACGAGCAGTACTTC. Translated: CAWSTWTNEQYF.

This chain joins TRBV3-1 (or the pseudogene TRBV3-2) and TRBJ1-2; D is ambiguous. The germline gives CDR1 LGHDT, CDR2 YNNKEL (reference sequence). The CDR3 covers 12 residues. The ends were cut back, 1 base at V and 3 bases at J, with 3 bases in the middle. CDR3 in amino acids: CASSQADYGYTF. CDR3 coding DNA: TGTGCCAGCAGCCAAGCGGACTATGGCTACACCTTC.

The CDR3 is CASSIGQGRNQPQHF. DNA for the CDR3: TGTGCCAGTAGTATAGGACAGGGAAGGAATCAGCCCCAGCATTTT. The rearrangement joins TRBV19 to TRBJ1-5; 7 positions match TRBD1. Germline trimming cut 1 base from V and 4 bases from J; bases unmatched to any gene: 4. CDR1 LNHDA and CDR2 SQIVND come from the germline V gene (reference sequence). This CDR3 comprises 15 residues.

The V call is TRBV19, the J call TRBJ2-7; 7 bases are a match to TRBD1. CDR3 length equals 14 residues. J was trimmed by 2 bases and V by 3 bases; bases with no gene match: 4. CDR1 is LNHDA and CDR2 is SQIVND in the germline V gene (reference sequence). The CDR3 DNA follows: TGTGCCAGTAGTATGCTGACAGGGACCTACGAGCAGTACTTC. This gives the protein CASSMLTGTYEQYF.